This T cell receptor (beta chain) is drawn from a study of post-analysis software for immune sequencing data. Study information: Patients with relapsing-remitting, secondary progressive and progressive-relapsing multiple sclerosis courses were all represented.

Regarding this clonotype: Its antigen is not identified.

Study results and caveats: Controls showed lower frequencies than patients for several TRBV segments, and TRBV5-6, TRBV5-1 and TRBV20-1 were among these.

cDNA libraries of TCR beta carried unique molecular identifiers. Some 500,000 cDNA molecules were obtained per 1 to 10 million input T cells. Using its own MiXCR run on the PCR reads, TCRdb lists one record per CDR3 protein. Among some 700,000 distinct CDR3 sequences listed, around 60% were seen once. Per the germline V gene, CDR1 is DFQATT and CDR2 is SNEGSKA (reference sequence). The CDR3 sequence is 14 residues long. With 6 bases clipped from V and 5 bases from J, the junction kept 8 bases outside the gene matches. The sequencing input was blood. The J gene is TRBJ2-5, the V gene TRBV20-1, with TRBD1 matching over 11 bases. The sequence was obtained from a girl aged 2 to 9 with multiple sclerosis. In DNA form, the CDR3 reads TGCAGTGCCACCACTGGGACAGGGGGGGAGACCCAGTACTTC. Its protein product is CSATTGTGGETQYF.